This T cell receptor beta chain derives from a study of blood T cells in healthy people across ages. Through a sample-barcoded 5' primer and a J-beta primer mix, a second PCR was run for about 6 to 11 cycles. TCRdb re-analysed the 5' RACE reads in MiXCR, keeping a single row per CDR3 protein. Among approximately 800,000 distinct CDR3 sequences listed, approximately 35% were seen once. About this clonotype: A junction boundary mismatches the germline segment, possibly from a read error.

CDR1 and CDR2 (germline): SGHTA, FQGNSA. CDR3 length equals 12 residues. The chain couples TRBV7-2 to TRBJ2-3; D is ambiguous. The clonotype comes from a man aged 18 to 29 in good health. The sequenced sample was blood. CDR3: CAGSLQADTQYF. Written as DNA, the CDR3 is TGTGCCGGCAGCTTACAAGCAGATACGCAGTATTTT. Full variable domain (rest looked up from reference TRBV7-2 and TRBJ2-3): GAGVSQSPSNKVTEKGKDVELRCDPISGHTALYWYRQSLGQGLEFLIYFQGNSAPDKSGLPSDRFSAERTGGSVSTLTIQRTQQEDSAVYLCAGSLQADTQYFGPGTRLTVL.